This entry is about one T cell receptor beta chain. Original methodology: Nucleated cell counts were estimated from reference gene primer amplification. TCRdb keeps only in-frame clones here, not all; method: immunoSEQ multiplex PCR. V and J calls and clone size are those listed in that table; D and trimming were worked out from the DNA. Of over 150,000 clones listed, around 84% are singletons. This record comes from a study of blood T cell repertoires in COVID-19. In the study overall: Acute-phase and convalescent COVID-19 samples originated in the United States, Italy and Spain. T cells, B-cell-depleted T cells, or PBMCs provided the cDNA or gDNA that served as material.

V lost 1 base and J lost 9; bases outside the gene matches: 7. CDR1 is SGHRS and CDR2 is YFSETQ in the germline V gene. This CDR3 region has 15 residues. J is TRBJ2-1 and V is TRBV5-1; 10 bases are a match to TRBD2. The TCR comes from a human donor in a cohort sampled during active COVID-19. The material sequenced was peripheral blood. The CDR3 nucleotides read TGCGCCAGCAGCTTGAAAGGGACTAGCGCGGGTGAGCAGTTCTTC. Encoded protein: CASSLKGTSAGEQFF.